This TCR beta chain was documented in a study of HIV-infected patients and healthy controls. TCRdb reprocessed the 5' RACE reads with MiXCR, giving one entry per CDR3 protein. The sample lists some 70,000 distinct CDR3 sequences; about 19% were seen once. The CDR3 is 12 residues long. Trimming took 1 base from V and 4 from J, leaving 4 bases between them. The chain joins TRBV12-3 or TRBV12-4 to TRBJ1-2; D not resolved. The receptor comes from a human donor in good health. The sample consisted of CD4+ T cells from blood. This chain's CDR3 is CASSLGSYGYTF. In DNA, the CDR3 is TGTGCCAGCAGTTTAGGAAGCTATGGCTACACCTTC.